The rows below give T cell receptor beta chains drawn from one sample of a study of beta chain features in type 1 diabetes. Profiled with immunoSEQ multiplex PCR; TCRdb holds only in-frame clones, not every one. The table has about 900,000 clones, roughly 15% seen once; the top ten hold 0.023%. Input material: naive CD4+ T cells from blood. Receptors originate from a woman between 18 and 29 years old in good health. Both conserved end residues are part of each CDR3. D genes are given only for firm matches. Size is stated for part of the rows, as once, few or many counts, or as a class when the clone is expanded.

>TRBV19|TRBD2|-|TRBJ2-2
CASSKTSGRASGELFF
TGTGCCAGTAGTAAAACTAGCGGGAGGGCCTCCGGGGAGCTGTTTTTT
>TRBV4-2|TRBD2|-|TRBJ2-7
CASSQPGLATYEQYF
TGTGCCAGCAGCCAACCCGGACTAGCGACCTACGAGCAGTACTTC
>TRBV28|-|-|TRBJ2-2
CASSFSGELFF
TGTGCCAGCAGTTTTTCCGGGGAGCTGTTTTTT
>TRBV29-1|TRBD1|few|TRBJ2-3
CSVEGDRESTDTQYF
TGCAGCGTTGAAGGGGACAGGGAAAGCACAGATACGCAGTATTTT
>TRBV7-2|-|-|TRBJ2-1
CASSLRSPGTNEQFF
TGTGCCAGCAGCTTAAGGTCTCCGGGGACCAATGAGCAGTTCTTC
>TRBV4-3|-|-|TRBJ2-3
CASSQVPQGSRRFTDTQYF
TGCGCCAGCAGCCAAGTTCCACAGGGTAGTCGACGATTCACAGATACGCAGTATTTT
>TRBV4-3|-|-|TRBJ1-2
CASSPRLGDNYGYTF
TGCGCCAGCAGCCCACGACTGGGTGATAACTATGGCTACACCTTC
>TRBV5-1|-|-|TRBJ2-7
CASSLGQDSYEQYF
TGCGCCAGCAGCTTGGGACAGGACTCCTACGAGCAGTACTTC
>TRBV28|-|-|TRBJ2-7
CASNGATSYEQYF
TGTGCCAGCAACGGAGCAACCTCCTACGAGCAGTACTTC
>TRBV6-1|-|-|TRBJ2-1
CASRDPGRYNEQFF
TGTGCCAGCAGAGACCCCGGACGCTACAATGAGCAGTTCTTC
>TRBV14|-|few|TRBJ2-7
CASSGVTLEQYF
TGTGCCAGCAGCGGGGTAACCCTGGAGCAGTACTTC
>TRBV30|-|-|TRBJ2-3
CAWVQGGHSTDTQYF
TGTGCCTGGGTGCAGGGCGGCCACTCCACAGATACGCAGTATTTT
>TRBV9|-|-|TRBJ2-3
CASSVRSAFGDTQYF
TGTGCCAGCAGCGTAAGAAGTGCCTTTGGAGATACGCAGTATTTT
>TRBV11-2|TRBD2|few|TRBJ2-7
CASSLEGLVLNHEQYF
TGTGCCAGCAGCTTAGAGGGACTAGTTCTTAATCACGAGCAGTACTTC
>TRBV6-1|TRBD2|few|TRBJ2-7
CASNRLAGVYEQYF
TGTGCCAGCAACCGACTAGCGGGAGTTTACGAGCAGTACTTC
>TRBV7-2|TRBD1|-|TRBJ1-1
CASSSTNRGLGAFF
TGTGCCAGCAGTTCAACGAACAGGGGGCTTGGTGCTTTCTTT
>TRBV7-6|TRBD2|-|TRBJ2-3
CASSLYAGVVDTQYF
TGTGCCAGCAGCTTATACGCGGGAGTAGTGGATACGCAGTATTTT
>TRBV7-3|-|-|TRBJ2-2
CASSLQGSNTGELFF
TGTGCCAGCAGCCTCCAGGGGAGTAACACCGGGGAGCTGTTTTTT
>TRBV18|-|few|TRBJ2-7
CASSPRQAEQYF
TGTGCCAGCTCACCAAGACAGGCCGAGCAGTACTTC
>TRBV7-9|TRBD2|few|TRBJ2-3
CASSSGLAGVDTQYF
TGTGCCAGCAGCTCCGGACTAGCGGGAGTAGATACGCAGTATTTT
>TRBV6-6|-|once|TRBJ2-1
CASSSGTITYNEQFF
TGTGCCAGCAGTTCGGGGACAATTACCTACAATGAGCAGTTCTTC
>TRBV4-2|-|few|TRBJ2-1
CASSQETASYNEQFF
TGTGCCAGCAGCCAAGAGACTGCATCCTACAATGAGCAGTTCTTC
>TRBV11-2|TRBD2|-|TRBJ2-2
CASSLRLAGTGELFF
TGTGCCAGCAGCTTACGGCTAGCGGGAACCGGGGAGCTGTTTTTT
>TRBV9|-|few|TRBJ2-5
CASSVGVTAQETQYF
TGTGCCAGCAGCGTAGGAGTGACAGCTCAAGAGACCCAGTACTTC
>TRBV7-3|-|-|TRBJ2-7
CASSEGTPYEQYF
TGTGCCAGCAGCGAGGGCACTCCCTACGAGCAGTACTTC
>TRBV7-2|-|-|TRBJ1-1
CASSSRATDTEAFF
TGTGCCAGCAGCTCCAGGGCAACGGACACTGAAGCTTTCTTT
>TRBV19|TRBD1|-|TRBJ2-2
CASSIQGAETGELFF
TGTGCCAGTAGTATACAGGGGGCGGAAACCGGGGAGCTGTTTTTT
>TRBV4-2|-|-|TRBJ2-3
CASSHFRLNRTDTQYF
TGTGCCAGCAGCCACTTTAGGCTTAATCGCACAGATACGCAGTATTTT
>TRBV7-9|TRBD2|-|TRBJ2-1
CASTETALAGVDEQFF
TGTGCCAGCACCGAGACGGCGCTAGCGGGAGTAGATGAGCAGTTCTTC
>TRBV2|TRBD1|few|TRBJ2-7
CASSSGQVYYEQYF
TGTGCCAGCTCCTCGGGACAGGTTTACTACGAGCAGTACTTC